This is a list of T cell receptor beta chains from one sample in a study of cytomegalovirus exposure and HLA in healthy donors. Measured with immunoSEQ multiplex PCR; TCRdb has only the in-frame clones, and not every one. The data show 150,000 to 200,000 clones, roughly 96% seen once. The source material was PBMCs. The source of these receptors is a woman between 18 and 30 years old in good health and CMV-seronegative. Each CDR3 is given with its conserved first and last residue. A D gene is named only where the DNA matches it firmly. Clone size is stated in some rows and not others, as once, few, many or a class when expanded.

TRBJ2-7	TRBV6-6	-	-	CASSPPLEEQYF	TGTGCCAGCAGTCCCCCATTAGAGGAGCAGTACTTC
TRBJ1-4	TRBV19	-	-	CASSSGSTNEKLFF	TGTGCCAGTAGTTCAGGCTCAACTAATGAAAAACTGTTTTTT
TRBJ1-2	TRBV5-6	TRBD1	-	CASTTTGGAYYGYTF	TGTGCCAGCACCACCACAGGGGGCGCGTACTATGGCTACACCTTC
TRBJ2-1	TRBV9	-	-	CASSLSYSSVSNEQFF	TGTGCCAGCAGTCTCTCCTACAGTTCTGTCTCCAATGAGCAGTTCTTC
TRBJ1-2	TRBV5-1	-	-	CASKTANYGYTF	TGCGCCAGCAAGACAGCCAACTATGGCTACACCTTC
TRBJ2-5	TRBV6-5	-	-	CASSYSGFSGETQYF	TGTGCCAGCAGTTACTCGGGGTTTAGCGGAGAGACCCAGTACTTC
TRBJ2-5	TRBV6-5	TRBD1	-	CASRMDSQGAQYF	TGTGCCAGCAGGATGGACAGCCAGGGGGCCCAGTACTTC
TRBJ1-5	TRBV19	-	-	CASRQGLGGNQPQHF	TGTGCCAGTAGGCAGGGGTTAGGGGGCAATCAGCCCCAGCATTTT
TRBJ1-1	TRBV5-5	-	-	CASSTRAGIVNTEAFF	TGTGCCAGCAGCACCCGGGCCGGGATCGTGAACACTGAAGCTTTCTTT
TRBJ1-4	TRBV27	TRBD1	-	CASSPQYPDRGHEKLFF	TGTGCCAGCAGTCCACAATATCCCGACAGGGGCCATGAAAAACTGTTTTTT
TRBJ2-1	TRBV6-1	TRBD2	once	CASSEEGTSVNEQFF	TGTGCCAGCAGTGAAGAGGGGACTAGCGTAAATGAGCAGTTCTTC
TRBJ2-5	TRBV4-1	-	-	CASSQVHRETQYF	TGCGCCAGCAGCCAAGTCCACAGGGAGACCCAGTACTTC
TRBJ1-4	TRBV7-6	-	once	CASSLAPGTGGEKLFF	TGTGCCAGCAGCTTAGCGCCAGGGACGGGGGGCGAAAAACTGTTTTTT
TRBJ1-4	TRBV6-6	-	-	CASSSSYEKLFF	TGTGCCAGCAGTTCTAGCTATGAAAAACTGTTTTTT
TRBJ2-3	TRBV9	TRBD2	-	CASSEPGLAGVGTQYF	TGTGCCAGCAGCGAGCCGGGACTAGCGGGGGTTGGGACGCAGTATTTT
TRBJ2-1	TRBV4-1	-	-	CASSQDQATPYNEQFF	TGCGCCAGCAGCCAAGATCAAGCGACTCCCTACAATGAGCAGTTCTTC
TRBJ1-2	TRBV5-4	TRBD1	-	CASSKTGGAGYTF	TGTGCCAGCAGTAAAACAGGGGGCGCAGGCTACACCTTC
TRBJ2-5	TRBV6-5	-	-	CASSPNGPTVETQYF	TGTGCCAGCAGCCCTAATGGGCCGACAGTTGAGACCCAGTACTTC
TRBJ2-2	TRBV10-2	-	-	CASRLGELFF	TGCGCCAGCAGACTCGGGGAGCTGTTTTTT
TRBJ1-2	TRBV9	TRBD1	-	CASSTGTGGYGYTF	TGTGCCAGCAGCACGGGGACAGGGGGATATGGCTACACCTTC
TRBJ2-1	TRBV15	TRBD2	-	CATSSRASGGADEQFF	TGTGCCACCAGCAGCCGGGCTAGCGGGGGGGCAGATGAGCAGTTCTTC
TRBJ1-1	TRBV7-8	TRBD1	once	CASSLPTGGPGITEAFF	TGTGCCAGCAGCTTGCCCACAGGGGGGCCAGGAATCACTGAAGCTTTCTTT
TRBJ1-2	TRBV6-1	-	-	CASSYGLTYGYTF	TGTGCCAGCAGTTATGGGCTTACCTATGGCTACACCTTC
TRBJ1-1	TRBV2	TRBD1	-	CASSEQGGGEAFF	TGTGCCAGCAGTGAACAGGGGGGCGGAGAAGCTTTCTTT
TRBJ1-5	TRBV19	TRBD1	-	CASSADRDNQPQHF	TGTGCCAGTAGTGCTGACAGGGATAATCAGCCCCAGCATTTT
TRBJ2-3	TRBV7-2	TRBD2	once	CASSLAPGIAGTDTQYF	TGTGCCAGCAGCTTAGCGCCTGGTATAGCGGGGACAGATACGCAGTATTTT
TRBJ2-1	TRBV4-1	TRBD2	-	CASSPVVAGGNEQFF	TGCGCCAGCAGCCCCGTAGTAGCGGGGGGTAATGAGCAGTTCTTC
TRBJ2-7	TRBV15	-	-	CATSRAGVSSYEQYF	TGTGCCACCAGCAGAGCGGGAGTTAGCTCCTACGAGCAGTACTTC
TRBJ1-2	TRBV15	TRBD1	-	CATSTRDRARGYTF	TGTGCCACCAGCACCCGGGACAGGGCCCGGGGCTACACCTTC
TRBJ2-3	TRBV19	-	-	CASRSTSTDTQYF	TGTGCCAGTAGGTCAACTAGCACAGATACGCAGTATTTT
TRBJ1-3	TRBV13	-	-	CASSHRVSGNTIYF	TGTGCCAGCAGCCACAGGGTCTCTGGAAACACCATATATTTT
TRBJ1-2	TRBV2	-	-	CASTQLGYTF	TGTGCCAGCACCCAACTTGGCTACACCTTC
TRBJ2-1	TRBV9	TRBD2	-	CASSVDGSGGAFGEQFF	TGTGCCAGCAGCGTAGATGGTAGCGGGGGGGCCTTTGGTGAGCAGTTCTTC
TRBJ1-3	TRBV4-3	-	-	CASSQVAPPKGNTIYF	TGCGCCAGCAGCCAAGTAGCTCCCCCTAAGGGAAACACCATATATTTT
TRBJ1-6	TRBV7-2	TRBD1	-	CASRPGTAYLSLHF	TGTGCCAGCAGACCCGGGACAGCCTACTTGAGCCTCCACTTT
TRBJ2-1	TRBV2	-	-	CASRRALQGNSYNEQFF	TGTGCCAGTCGACGAGCCTTACAGGGTAACTCCTACAATGAGCAGTTCTTC
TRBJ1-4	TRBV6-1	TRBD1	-	CASNRDRGGEKLFF	TGTGCCAGCAATCGGGACAGGGGCGGTGAAAAACTGTTTTTT
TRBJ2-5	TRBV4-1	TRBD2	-	CASSQGIRGGTQYF	TGCGCCAGCAGCCAAGGGATACGGGGGGGGACCCAGTACTTC
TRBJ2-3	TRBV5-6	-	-	CASSLEQVGTDTQYF	TGTGCCAGCAGCTTGGAACAGGTGGGCACAGATACGCAGTATTTT
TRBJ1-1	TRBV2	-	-	CASTNRVGNTEAFF	TGTGCCAGCACGAACAGGGTGGGGAACACTGAAGCTTTCTTT